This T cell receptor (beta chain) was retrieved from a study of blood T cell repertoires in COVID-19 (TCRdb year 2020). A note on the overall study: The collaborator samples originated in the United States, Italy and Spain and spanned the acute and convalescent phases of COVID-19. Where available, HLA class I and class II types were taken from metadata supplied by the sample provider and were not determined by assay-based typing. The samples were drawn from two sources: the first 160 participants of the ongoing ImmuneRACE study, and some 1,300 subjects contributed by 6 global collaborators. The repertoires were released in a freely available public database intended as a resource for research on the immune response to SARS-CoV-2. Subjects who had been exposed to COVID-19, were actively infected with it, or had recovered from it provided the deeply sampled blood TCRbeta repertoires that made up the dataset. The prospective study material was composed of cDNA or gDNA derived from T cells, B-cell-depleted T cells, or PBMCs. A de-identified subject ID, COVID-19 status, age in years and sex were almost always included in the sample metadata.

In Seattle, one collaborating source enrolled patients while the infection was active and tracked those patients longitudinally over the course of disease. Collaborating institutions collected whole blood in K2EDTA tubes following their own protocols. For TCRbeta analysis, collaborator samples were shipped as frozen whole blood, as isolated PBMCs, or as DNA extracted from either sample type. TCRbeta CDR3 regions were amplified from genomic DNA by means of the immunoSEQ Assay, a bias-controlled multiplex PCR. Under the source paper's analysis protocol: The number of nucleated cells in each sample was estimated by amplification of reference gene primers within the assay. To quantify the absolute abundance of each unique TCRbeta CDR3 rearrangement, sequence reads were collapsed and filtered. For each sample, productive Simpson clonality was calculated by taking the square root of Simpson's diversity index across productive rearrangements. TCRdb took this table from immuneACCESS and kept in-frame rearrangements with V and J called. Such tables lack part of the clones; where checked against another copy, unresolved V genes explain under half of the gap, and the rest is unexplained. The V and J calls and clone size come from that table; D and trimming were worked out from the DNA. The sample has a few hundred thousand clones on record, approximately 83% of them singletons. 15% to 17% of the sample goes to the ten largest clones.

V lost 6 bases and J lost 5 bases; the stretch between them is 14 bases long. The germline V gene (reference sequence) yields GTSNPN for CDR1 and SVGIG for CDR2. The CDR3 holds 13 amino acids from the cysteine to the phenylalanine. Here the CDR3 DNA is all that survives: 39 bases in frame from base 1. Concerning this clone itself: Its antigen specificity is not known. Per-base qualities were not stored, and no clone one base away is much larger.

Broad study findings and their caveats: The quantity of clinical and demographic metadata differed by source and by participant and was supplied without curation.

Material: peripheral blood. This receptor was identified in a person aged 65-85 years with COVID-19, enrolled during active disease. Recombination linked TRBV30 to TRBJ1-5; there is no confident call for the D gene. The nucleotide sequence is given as TGTGCCTGTACGACCGCGCTAGATCAGCCCCAGCATTTT. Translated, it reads CACTTALDQPQHF.